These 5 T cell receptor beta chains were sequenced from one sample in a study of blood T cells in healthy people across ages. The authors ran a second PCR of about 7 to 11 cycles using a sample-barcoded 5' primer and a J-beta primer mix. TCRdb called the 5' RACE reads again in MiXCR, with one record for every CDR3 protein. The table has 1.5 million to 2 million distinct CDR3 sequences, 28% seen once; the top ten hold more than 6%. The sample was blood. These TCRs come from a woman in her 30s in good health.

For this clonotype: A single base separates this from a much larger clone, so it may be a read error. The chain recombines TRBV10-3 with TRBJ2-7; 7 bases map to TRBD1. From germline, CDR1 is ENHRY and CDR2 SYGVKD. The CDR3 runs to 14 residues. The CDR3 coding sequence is TGTGCCATCAGGGAGTCGACAGGGTTCGACGAGCAGTACTTC. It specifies CAIRESTGFDEQYF.

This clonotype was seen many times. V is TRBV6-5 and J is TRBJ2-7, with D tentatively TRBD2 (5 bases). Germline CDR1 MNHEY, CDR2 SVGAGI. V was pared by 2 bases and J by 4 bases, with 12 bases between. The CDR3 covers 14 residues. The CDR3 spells CASSYGGGRYEQYF. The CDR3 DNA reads TGTGCCAGCAGTTACGGAGGTGGCCGATACGAGCAGTACTTC.

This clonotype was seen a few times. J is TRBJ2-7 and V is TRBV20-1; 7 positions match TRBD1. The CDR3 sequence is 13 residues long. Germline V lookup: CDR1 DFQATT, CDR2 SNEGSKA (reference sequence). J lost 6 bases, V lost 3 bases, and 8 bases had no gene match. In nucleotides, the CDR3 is TGCAGTGCTAGGGGTACAGGGGCGGGCGAGCAGTACTTC. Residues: CSARGTGAGEQYF.

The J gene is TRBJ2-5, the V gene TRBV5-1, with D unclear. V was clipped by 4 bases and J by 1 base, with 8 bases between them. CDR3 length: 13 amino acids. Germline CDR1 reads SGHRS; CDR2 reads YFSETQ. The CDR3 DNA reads TGCGCCAGCAGCATAAGAGCCCAAGAGACCCAGTACTTC. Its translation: CASSIRAQETQYF. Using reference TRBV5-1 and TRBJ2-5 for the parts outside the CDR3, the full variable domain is KAGVTQTPRYLIKTRGQQVTLSCSPISGHRSVSWYQQTPGQGLQFLFEYFSETQRNKGNFPGRFSGRQFSNSRSEMNVSTLELGDSALYLCASSIRAQETQYFGPGTRLLVL.

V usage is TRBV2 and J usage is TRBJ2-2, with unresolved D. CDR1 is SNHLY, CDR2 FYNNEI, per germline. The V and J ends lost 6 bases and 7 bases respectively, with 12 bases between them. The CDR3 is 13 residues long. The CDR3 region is CASRAPSRGELFF. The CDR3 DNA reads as TGTGCCAGCAGGGCCCCTAGTCGCGGGGAGCTGTTTTTT. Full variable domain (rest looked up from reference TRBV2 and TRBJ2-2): EPEVTQTPSHQVTQMGQEVILRCVPISNHLYFYWYRQILGQKVEFLVSFYNNEISEKSEIFDDQFSVERPDGSNFTLKIRSTKLEDSAMYFCASRAPSRGELFFGEGSRLTVL.